This T cell receptor (beta chain) originates from a study of OX40 agonist ivuxolimab in advanced cancers. This clone has a single count. Sequencing was performed with immunoSEQ multiplex PCR; in TCRdb, only in-frame clones are kept and a portion is missing. The data show under 80,000 clones, 85% seen once. The germline V gene encodes CDR1 KGHSH and CDR2 LQKENI. The V end lost 5 bases, the J end lost 5 bases, and 11 bases lay between the germline ends. The CDR3 runs to 13 residues. This specimen was CD4+ or CD8+ T cells sorted from blood, taken in a trial of the OX40 agonist ivuxolimab. The clonotype originates from an adult with an advanced solid tumor such as melanoma, head and neck, liver or kidney cancer. The V and J genes are TRBV18 and TRBJ2-3; no firm D call. The CDR3 DNA sequence: TGTGCCAGCTCAGCAAATGAGAAAGATACGCAGTATTTT. Amino acid sequence: CASSANEKDTQYF. Full variable domain (outside the CDR3, taken from reference TRBV18 and TRBJ2-3): NAGVMQNPRHLVRRRGQEARLRCSPMKGHSHVYWYRQLPEEGLKFMVYLQKENIIDESGMPKERFSAEFPKEGPSILRIQQVVRGDSAAYFCASSANEKDTQYFGPGTRLTVL.